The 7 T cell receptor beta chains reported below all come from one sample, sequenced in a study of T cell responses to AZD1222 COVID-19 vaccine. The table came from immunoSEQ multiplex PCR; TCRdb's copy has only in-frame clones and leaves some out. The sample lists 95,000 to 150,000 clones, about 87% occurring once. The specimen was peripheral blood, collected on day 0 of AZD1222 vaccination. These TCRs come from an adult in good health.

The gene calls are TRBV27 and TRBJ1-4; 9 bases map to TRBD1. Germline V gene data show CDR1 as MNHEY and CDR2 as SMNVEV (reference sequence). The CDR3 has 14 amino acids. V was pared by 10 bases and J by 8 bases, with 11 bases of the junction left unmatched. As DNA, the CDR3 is TGTGCCACCAGGAAGACCGGGACAGGGGAAAAACTGTTTTTT. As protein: CATRKTGTGEKLFF.

CDR3 sequence: CASSFPEGSNEQFF. CDR3 bases: TGTGCCAGCAGCTTCCCGGAGGGAAGCAATGAGCAGTTCTTC. The chain employs TRBV7-8 and TRBJ2-1; weak D call: TRBD2 (6 bases). This CDR3 contains 14 residues. The V gene lost 3 bases and the J gene lost 6 bases, with 12 bases spanning the gap. Germline CDR1 is SGHVS and CDR2 is FQNEAQ.

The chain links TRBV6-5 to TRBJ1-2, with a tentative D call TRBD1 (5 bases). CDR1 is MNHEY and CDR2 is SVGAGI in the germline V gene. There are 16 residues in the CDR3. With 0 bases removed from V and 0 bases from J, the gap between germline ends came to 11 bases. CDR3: CASSYSMGLTNYGYTF. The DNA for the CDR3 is TGTGCCAGCAGTTACTCGATGGGACTGACTAACTATGGCTACACCTTC.

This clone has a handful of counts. The DNA for the CDR3 is TGTGCCAGCAGCTTAGTCGGACCGCCGACCTACGAGCAGTACTTC. This encodes CASSLVGPPTYEQYF. This sequence joins TRBV7-9 and TRBJ2-7, with D uncertain. V was shortened by 1 base and J by 2 bases, with 12 bases between the two germline ends. Germline V gives CDR1 SEHNR, CDR2 FQNEAQ (reference sequence). This CDR3 region has 15 residues. Using reference TRBV7-9 and TRBJ2-7 for the parts outside the CDR3, the full variable domain is DTGVSQNPRHKITKRGQNVTFRCDPISEHNRLYWYRQTLGQGPEFLTYFQNEAQLEKSRLLSDRFSAERPKGSFSTLEIQRTEQGDSAMYLCASSLVGPPTYEQYFGPGTRLTVT.

This CDR3 is CASSLAGPEAFF. CDR3 DNA: TGCGCCAGCAGCTTGGCAGGCCCCGAAGCTTTCTTT. The chain employs TRBV5-1 and TRBJ1-1; D unresolved. The germline V gene encodes CDR1 SGHRS and CDR2 YFSETQ. The V and J ends lost 0 bases and 8 bases respectively, with 8 bases between them. CDR3 length equals 12 residues.

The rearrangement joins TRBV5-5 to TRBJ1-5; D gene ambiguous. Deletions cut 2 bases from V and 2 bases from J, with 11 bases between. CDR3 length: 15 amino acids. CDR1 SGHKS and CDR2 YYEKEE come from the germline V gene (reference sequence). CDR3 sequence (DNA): TGTGCCAGCAGCTTTGATTCGAGGGGCAATCAGCCCCAGCATTTT. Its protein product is CASSFDSRGNQPQHF.

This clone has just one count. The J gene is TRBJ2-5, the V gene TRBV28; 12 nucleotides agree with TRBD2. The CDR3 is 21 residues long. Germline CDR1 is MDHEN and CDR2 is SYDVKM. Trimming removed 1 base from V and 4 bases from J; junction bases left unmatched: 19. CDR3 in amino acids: CASSLSPFDYLAGGLGETQYF. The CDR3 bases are TGTGCCAGCAGTTTATCCCCCTTCGACTATCTAGCGGGAGGGCTTGGAGAGACCCAGTACTTC.